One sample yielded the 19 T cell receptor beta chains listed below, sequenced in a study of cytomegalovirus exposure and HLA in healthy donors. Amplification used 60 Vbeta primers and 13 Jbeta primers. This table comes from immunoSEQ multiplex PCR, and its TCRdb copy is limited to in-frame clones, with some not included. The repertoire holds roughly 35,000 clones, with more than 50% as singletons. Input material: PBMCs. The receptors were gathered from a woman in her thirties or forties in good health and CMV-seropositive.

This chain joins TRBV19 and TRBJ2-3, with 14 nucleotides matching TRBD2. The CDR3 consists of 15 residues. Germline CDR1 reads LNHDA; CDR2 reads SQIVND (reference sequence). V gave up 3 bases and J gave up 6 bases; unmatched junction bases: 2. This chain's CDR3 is CASSIWTSGGDTQYF. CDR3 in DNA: TGTGCCAGTAGTATTTGGACTAGCGGGGGGGATACGCAGTATTTT.

CDR3 amino acids: CASSIDSGANVLTF. DNA of the CDR3: TGCGCCAGCTCTATAGACTCTGGGGCCAACGTCCTGACTTTC. This sequence joins TRBV5-1 and TRBJ2-6, with no clear D. Germline V lookup: CDR1 SGHRS, CDR2 YFSETQ. CDR3 size: 14 residues. V lost 7 bases to trimming and J lost 0 bases, with 8 bases between them.

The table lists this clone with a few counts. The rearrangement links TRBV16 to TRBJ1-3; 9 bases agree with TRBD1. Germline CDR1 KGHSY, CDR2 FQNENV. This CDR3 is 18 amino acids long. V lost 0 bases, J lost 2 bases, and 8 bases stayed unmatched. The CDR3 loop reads CASSQSPPRQGAGNTIYF. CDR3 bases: TGTGCCAGCAGCCAATCCCCCCCTCGACAGGGGGCTGGAAACACCATATATTTT.

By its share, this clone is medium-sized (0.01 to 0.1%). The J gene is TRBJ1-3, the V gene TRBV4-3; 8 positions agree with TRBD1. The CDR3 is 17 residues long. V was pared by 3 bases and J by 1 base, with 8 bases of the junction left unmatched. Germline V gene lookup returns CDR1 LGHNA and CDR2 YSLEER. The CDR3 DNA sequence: TGCGCCAGCAGCCAGGACAGGGAGTCTTGGTCTGGAAACACCATATATTTT. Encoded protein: CASSQDRESWSGNTIYF.

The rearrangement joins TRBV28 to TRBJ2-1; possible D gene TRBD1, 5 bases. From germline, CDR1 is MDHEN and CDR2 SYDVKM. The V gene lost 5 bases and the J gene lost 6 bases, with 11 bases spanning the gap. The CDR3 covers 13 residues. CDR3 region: CASSDGHRNEQFF. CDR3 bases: TGTGCCAGCAGTGACGGACATCGCAATGAGCAGTTCTTC.

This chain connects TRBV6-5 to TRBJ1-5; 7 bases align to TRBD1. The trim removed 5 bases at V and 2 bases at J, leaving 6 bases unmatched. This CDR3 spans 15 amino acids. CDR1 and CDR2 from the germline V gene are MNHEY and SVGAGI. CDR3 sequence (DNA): TGTGCCAGCAGTCCAGGGGGGCAGCGCAATCAGCCCCAGCATTTT. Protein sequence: CASSPGGQRNQPQHF.

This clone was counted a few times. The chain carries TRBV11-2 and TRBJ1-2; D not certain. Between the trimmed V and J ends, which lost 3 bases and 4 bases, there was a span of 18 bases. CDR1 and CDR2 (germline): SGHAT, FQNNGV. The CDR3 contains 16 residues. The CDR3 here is CASSFSLRRSGYGYTF. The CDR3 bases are TGTGCCAGCAGCTTCAGTCTCAGAAGATCGGGCTATGGCTACACCTTC.

CDR3 coding DNA: TGTGCCAGCAGCCGGGGGGGGAGTTACAATGAGCAGTTCTTC. Residues: CASSRGGSYNEQFF. This chain joins TRBV4-2 and TRBJ2-1; 7 positions match TRBD2. V gave up 4 bases and J gave up 4 bases; unmatched junction bases: 4. The CDR3 runs to 14 residues. Germline values: CDR1 LGHNA, CDR2 YNFKEQ.

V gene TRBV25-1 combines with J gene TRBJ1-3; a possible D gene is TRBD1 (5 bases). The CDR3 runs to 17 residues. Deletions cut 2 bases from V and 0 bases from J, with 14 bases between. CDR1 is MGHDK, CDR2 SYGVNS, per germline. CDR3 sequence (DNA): TGTGCCAGCAGTGAAAGCGGGGGGGTTCACTCTGGAAACACCATATATTTT. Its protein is CASSESGGVHSGNTIYF.

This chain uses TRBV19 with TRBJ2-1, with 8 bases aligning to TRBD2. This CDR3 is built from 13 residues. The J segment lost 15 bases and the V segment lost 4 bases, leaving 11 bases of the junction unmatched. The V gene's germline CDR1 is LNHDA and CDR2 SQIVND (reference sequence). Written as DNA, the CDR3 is TGTGCCAGTAGTACCCTTTTGCGGGGGGCCCCGTTCTTC. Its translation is CASSTLLRGAPFF.

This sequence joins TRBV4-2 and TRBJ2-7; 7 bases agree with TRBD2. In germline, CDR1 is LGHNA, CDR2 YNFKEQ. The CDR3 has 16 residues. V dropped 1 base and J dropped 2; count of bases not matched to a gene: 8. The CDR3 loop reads CASSQAGYGGTYEQYF. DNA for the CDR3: TGTGCCAGCAGCCAAGCGGGCTACGGGGGGACCTACGAGCAGTACTTC.

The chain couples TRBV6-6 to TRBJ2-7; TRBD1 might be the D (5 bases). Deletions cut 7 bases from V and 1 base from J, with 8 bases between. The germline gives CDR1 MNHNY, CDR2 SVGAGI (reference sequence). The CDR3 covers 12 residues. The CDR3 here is CASTRGSYEQYF. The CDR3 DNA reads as TGTGCCAGCACTAGGGGATCCTACGAGCAGTACTTC.

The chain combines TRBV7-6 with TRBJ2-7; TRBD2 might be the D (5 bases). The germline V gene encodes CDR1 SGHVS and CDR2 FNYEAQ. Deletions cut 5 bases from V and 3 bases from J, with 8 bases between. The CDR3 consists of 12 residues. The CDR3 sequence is CASSPRGYEQYF. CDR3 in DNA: TGTGCCAGCAGCCCCCGGGGCTACGAGCAGTACTTC.

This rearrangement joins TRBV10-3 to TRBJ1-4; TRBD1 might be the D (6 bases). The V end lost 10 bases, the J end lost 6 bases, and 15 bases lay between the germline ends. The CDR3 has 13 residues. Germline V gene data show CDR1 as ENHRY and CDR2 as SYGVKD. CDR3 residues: CATSGGRDEKLFF. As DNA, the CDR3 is TGTGCCACGAGTGGGGGCAGGGATGAAAAACTGTTTTTT.

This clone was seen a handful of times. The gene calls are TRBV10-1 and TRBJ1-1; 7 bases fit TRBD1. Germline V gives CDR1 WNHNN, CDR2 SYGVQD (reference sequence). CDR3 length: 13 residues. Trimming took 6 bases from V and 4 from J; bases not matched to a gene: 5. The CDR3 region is CASREGASTEAFF. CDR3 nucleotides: TGCGCCAGCAGAGAGGGGGCCTCCACTGAAGCTTTCTTT.

CDR3 nucleotides: TGCAGCGTTCTACAGGGGGCGACTGAAGCTTTCTTT. It encodes CSVLQGATEAFF. This chain links TRBV29-1 with TRBJ1-1, with 9 bases aligning to TRBD1. The CDR3 runs 12 residues. Per the germline V gene, CDR1 is SQVTM and CDR2 is ANQGSEA. V trimming: 5 bases; J trimming: 5 bases; junction bases outside the gene matches: 3. The full variable domain, rest sourced from reference TRBV29-1 and TRBJ1-1, is SAVISQKPSRDICQRGTSLTIQCQVDSQVTMMFWYRQQPGQSLTLIATANQGSEATYESGFVIDKFPISRPNLTFSTLTVSNMSPEDSSIYLCSVLQGATEAFFGQGTRLTVV.

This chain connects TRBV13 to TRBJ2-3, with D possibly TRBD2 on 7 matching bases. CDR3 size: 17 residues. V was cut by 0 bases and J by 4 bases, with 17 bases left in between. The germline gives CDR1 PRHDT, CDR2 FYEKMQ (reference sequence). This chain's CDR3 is CASSLGLGGGPADTQYF. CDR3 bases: TGTGCCAGCAGCTTAGGCTTGGGGGGGGGCCCCGCAGATACGCAGTATTTT.

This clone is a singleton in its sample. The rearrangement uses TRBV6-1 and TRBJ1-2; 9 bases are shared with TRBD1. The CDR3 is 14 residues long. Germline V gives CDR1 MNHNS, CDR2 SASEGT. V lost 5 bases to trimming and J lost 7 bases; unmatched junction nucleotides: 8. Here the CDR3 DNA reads TGTGCCAGCAGTACCGGACAGGGGCGGGGTGGCTACACCTTC. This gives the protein CASSTGQGRGGYTF.

The CDR3 sequence: CASSLEGGRKSYTF. The DNA for the CDR3 is TGTGCCAGCAGTTTGGAAGGGGGCAGAAAAAGCTACACCTTC. This chain links TRBV28 with TRBJ1-2, with 7 bases matching TRBD1. Germline V gene lookup returns CDR1 MDHEN and CDR2 SYDVKM. This CDR3 is 14 amino acids long. V was clipped by 3 bases and J by 9 bases; unmatched bases: 10.